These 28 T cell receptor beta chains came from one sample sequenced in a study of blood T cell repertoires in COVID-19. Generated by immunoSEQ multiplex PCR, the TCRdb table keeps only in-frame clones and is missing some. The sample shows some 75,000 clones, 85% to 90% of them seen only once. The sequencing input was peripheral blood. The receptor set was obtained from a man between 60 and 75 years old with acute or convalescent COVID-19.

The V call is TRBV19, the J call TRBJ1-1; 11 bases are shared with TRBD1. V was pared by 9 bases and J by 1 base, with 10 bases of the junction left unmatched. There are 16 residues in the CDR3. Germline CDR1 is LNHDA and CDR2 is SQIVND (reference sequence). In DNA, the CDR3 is TGTGCCAGCAGCAAAACCGGGACAGGGGGGAACACTGAAGCTTTCTTT. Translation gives CASSKTGTGGNTEAFF.

The CDR3 region is CASSKGGNTDTQYF. The CDR3, as DNA: TGTGCCAGCAGCAAGGGAGGCAACACAGATACGCAGTATTTT. The J gene is TRBJ2-3, the V gene TRBV21-1; the table's D gene call, TRBD2, was not cross checked with the DNA. TRBV21-1 is marked as a pseudogene. The CDR3 consists of 14 residues.

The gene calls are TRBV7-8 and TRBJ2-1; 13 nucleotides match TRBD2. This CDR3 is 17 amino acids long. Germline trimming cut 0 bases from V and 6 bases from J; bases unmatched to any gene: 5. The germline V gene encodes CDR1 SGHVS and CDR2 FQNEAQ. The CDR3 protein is CASSLATSGRISNEQFF. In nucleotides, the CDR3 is TGTGCCAGCAGCTTAGCGACTAGCGGGAGGATTAGCAATGAGCAGTTCTTC.

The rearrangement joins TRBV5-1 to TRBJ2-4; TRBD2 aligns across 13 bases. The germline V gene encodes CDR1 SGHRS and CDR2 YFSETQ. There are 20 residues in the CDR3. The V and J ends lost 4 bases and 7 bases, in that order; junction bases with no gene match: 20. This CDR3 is CASSPNSGTPGLAGLNIQYF. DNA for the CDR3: TGCGCCAGCAGCCCCAACTCCGGGACCCCGGGACTAGCGGGGTTGAACATTCAGTACTTC.

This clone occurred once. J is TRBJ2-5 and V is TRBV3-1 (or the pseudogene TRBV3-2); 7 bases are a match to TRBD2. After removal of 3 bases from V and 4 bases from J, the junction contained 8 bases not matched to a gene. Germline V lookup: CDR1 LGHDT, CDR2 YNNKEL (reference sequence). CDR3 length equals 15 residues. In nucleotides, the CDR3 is TGTGCCAGCAGCCAGTTTGCGGGAGTAGGAGAGACCCAGTACTTC. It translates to CASSQFAGVGETQYF.

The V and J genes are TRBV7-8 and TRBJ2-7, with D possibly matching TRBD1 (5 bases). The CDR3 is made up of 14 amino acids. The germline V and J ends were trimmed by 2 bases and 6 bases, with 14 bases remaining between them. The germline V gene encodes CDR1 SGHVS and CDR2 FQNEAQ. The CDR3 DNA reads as TGTGCCAGCAGCTTATCCCAGGGCTTAAGCGAGCAGTACTTC. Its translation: CASSLSQGLSEQYF.

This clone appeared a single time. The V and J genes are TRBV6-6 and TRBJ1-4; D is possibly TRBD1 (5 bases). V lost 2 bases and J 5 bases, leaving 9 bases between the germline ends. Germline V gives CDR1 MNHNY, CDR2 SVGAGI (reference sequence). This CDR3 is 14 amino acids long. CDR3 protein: CASSYRQPNEKLFF. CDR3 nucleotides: TGTGCCAGCAGTTACAGACAGCCAAATGAAAAACTGTTTTTT.

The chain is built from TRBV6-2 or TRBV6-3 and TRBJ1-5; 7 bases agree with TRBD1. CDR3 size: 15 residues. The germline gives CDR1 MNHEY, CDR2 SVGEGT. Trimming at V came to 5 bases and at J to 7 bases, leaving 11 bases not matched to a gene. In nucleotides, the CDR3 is TGTGCCAGCAGTACGAGGACAGGAAAAGAGCAGCCCCAGCATTTT. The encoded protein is CASSTRTGKEQPQHF.

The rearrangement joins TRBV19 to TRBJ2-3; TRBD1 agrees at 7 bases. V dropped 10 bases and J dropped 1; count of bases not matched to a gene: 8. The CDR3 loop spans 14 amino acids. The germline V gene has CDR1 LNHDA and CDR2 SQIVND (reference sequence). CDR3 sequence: CATKAGTGTDTQYF. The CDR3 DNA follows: TGTGCCACCAAAGCCGGGACAGGCACAGATACGCAGTATTTT.

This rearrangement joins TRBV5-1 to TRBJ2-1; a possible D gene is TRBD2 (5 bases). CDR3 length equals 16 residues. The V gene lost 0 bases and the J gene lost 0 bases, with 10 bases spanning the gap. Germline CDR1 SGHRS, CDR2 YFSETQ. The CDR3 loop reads CASSLDSVSSYNEQFF. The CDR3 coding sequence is TGCGCCAGCAGCTTGGATAGCGTGAGCTCCTACAATGAGCAGTTCTTC.

The CDR3 bases are TGTGCCAGCAGTTTACGACAGGGATTGGGCGAGCAGTACTTC. Protein product: CASSLRQGLGEQYF. The chain joins TRBV27 to TRBJ2-7; 7 nucleotides line up with TRBD1. Germline V gene lookup returns CDR1 MNHEY and CDR2 SMNVEV (reference sequence). V lost 2 bases, J lost 6 bases, and 7 bases stayed unmatched. CDR3 length equals 14 residues.

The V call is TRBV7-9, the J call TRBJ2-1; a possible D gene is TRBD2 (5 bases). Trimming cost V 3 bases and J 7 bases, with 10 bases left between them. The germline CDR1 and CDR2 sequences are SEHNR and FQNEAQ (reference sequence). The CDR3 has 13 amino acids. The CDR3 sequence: CASSLRVKNEQFF. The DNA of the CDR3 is TGTGCCAGCAGCTTGAGGGTAAAGAATGAGCAGTTCTTC.

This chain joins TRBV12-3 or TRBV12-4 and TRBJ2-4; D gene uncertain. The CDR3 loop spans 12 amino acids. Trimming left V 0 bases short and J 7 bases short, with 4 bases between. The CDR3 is CASSLAGNIQYF. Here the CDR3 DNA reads TGTGCCAGCAGTTTAGCCGGGAACATTCAGTACTTC.

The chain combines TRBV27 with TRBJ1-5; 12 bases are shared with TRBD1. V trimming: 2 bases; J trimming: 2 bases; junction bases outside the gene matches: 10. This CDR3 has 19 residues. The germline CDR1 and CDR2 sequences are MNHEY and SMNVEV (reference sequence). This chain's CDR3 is CASSLQSQGQGAGNQPQHF. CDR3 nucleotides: TGTGCCAGCAGTTTACAGAGTCAGGGACAGGGGGCTGGCAATCAGCCCCAGCATTTT.

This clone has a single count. CDR3 nucleotides: TGTGCCAGTAGTATAGGGACAGGGCCCAATGAGCAGTTCTTC. Protein product: CASSIGTGPNEQFF. The chain has TRBV19 and TRBJ2-1, with 8 bases aligning to TRBD1. The CDR3 contains 14 residues. V lost 1 base and J lost 6; bases outside the gene matches: 2. CDR1 is LNHDA, CDR2 SQIVND, per germline (reference sequence).

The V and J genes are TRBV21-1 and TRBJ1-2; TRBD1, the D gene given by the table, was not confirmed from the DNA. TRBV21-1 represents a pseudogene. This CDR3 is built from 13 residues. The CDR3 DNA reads TGTGCCAGCAGCAACAGGGCAGGTTCCGGCTACACCTTC. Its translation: CASSNRAGSGYTF.

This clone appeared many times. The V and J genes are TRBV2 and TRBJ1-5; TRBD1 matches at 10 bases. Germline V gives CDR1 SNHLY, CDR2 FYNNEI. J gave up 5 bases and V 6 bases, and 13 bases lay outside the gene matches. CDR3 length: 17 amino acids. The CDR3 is CASRAGTGDHGHQPQHF. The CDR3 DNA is TGTGCCAGCAGGGCAGGGACAGGGGACCATGGGCATCAGCCCCAGCATTTT.

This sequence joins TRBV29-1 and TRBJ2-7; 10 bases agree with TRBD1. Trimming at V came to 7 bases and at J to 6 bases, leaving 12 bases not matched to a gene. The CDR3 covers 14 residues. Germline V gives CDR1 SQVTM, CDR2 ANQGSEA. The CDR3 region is CSARRDRGPSEQYF. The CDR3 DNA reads TGCAGCGCCCGAAGGGACAGGGGCCCCTCCGAGCAGTACTTC.

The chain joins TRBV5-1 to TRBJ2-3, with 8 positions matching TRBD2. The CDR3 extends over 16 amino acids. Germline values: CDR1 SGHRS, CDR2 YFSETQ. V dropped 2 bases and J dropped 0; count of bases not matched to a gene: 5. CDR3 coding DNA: TGCGCCAGCAGCTTCGGACTAGCACAAAGCACAGATACGCAGTATTTT. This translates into CASSFGLAQSTDTQYF.

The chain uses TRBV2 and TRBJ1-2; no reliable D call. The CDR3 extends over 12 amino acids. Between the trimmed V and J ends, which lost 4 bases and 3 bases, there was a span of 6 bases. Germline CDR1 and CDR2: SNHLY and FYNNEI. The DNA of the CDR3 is TGTGCCAGCAGTGGGGAGGACTATGGCTACACCTTC. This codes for CASSGEDYGYTF.

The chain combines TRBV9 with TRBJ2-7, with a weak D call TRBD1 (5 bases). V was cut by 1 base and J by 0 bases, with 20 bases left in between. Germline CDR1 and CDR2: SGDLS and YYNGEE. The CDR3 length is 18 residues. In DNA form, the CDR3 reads TGTGCCAGCAGCGTATCTGGGGAAAGGACAAGGAGCTCCTACGAGCAGTACTTC. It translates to CASSVSGERTRSSYEQYF.

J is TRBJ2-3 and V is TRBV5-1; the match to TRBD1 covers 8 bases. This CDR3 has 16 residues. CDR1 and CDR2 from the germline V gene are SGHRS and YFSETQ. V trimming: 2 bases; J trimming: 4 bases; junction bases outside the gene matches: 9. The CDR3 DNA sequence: TGCGCCAGCAGCTTCAATACGGCAGGGGGCGCAGATACGCAGTATTTT. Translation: CASSFNTAGGADTQYF.

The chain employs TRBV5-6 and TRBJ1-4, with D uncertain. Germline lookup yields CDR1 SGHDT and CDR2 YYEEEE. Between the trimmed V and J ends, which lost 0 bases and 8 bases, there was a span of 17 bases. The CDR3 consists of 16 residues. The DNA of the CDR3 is TGTGCCAGCAGCTTGGGGTTTCGTAAGGAGGAGGAAAAACTGTTTTTT. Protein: CASSLGFRKEEEKLFF.

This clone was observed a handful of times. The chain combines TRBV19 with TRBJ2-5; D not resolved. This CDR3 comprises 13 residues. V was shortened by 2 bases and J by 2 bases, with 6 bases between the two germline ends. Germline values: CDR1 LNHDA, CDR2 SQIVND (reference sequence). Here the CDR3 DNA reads TGTGCCAGTAGTATACGGAGACAAGAGACCCAGTACTTC. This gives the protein CASSIRRQETQYF.

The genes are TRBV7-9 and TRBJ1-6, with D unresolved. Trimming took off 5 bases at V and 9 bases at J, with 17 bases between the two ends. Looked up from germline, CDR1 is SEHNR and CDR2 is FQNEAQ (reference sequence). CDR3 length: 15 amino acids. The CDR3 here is CASSPVTSGGSPLHF. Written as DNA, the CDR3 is TGTGCCAGCAGCCCCGTCACAAGTGGCGGTTCACCCCTCCACTTT.

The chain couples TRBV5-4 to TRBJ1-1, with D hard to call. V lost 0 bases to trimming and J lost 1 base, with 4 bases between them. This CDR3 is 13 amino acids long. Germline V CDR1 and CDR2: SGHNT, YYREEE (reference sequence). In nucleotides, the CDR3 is TGTGCCAGCAGCTTGGACAGGAACACTGAAGCTTTCTTT. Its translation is CASSLDRNTEAFF.

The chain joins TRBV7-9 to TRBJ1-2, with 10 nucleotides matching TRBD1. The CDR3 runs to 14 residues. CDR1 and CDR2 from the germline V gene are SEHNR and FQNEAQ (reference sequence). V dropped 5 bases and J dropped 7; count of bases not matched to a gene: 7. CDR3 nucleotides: TGTGCCAGCAGCCACATGACAGGGGGCTCTGGCTACACCTTC. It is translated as CASSHMTGGSGYTF.

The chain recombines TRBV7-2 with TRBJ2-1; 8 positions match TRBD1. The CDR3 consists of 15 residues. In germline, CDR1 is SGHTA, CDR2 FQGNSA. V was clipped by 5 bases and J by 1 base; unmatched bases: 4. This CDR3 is CASSLQGASYNEQFF. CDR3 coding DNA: TGTGCCAGCAGCCTTCAGGGGGCGTCCTACAATGAGCAGTTCTTC.